The 23 T cell receptor beta chains in this list originate from one sample, sequenced in a study of cytomegalovirus exposure and HLA in healthy donors. The PCR contained 60 Vbeta and 13 Jbeta primers. The table came from immunoSEQ multiplex PCR; TCRdb's copy has only in-frame clones and leaves some out. The table lists a few hundred thousand clones, about 83% of them singletons. Sequences were obtained from PBMCs. These TCRs come from a girl aged 5 to 17 in good health and CMV-seronegative.

The V and J genes are TRBV5-1 and TRBJ1-2; TRBD1 matches 8 bases. Germline CDR1 SGHRS, CDR2 YFSETQ. V shed 3 bases, J shed 4 bases, and the junction held 8 bases outside the gene matches. This CDR3 spans 15 amino acids. Here the CDR3 reads CASSSGTGLSYGYTF. For the CDR3, the DNA is TGCGCCAGCAGCTCGGGGACAGGACTATCCTATGGCTACACCTTC.

The rearrangement links TRBV27 to TRBJ2-3, with 9 bases that match TRBD1. The germline gives CDR1 MNHEY, CDR2 SMNVEV (reference sequence). Trimming at V came to 3 bases and at J to 4 bases, leaving 5 bases not matched to a gene. The CDR3 consists of 15 residues. CDR3 DNA: TGTGCCAGCAGTTTTGACAGGGGGAGGGCAGATACGCAGTATTTT. Translating it yields CASSFDRGRADTQYF.

The rearrangement joins TRBV19 to TRBJ1-6; TRBD1 might be the D (6 bases). V was trimmed by 3 bases and J by 6 bases, leaving 15 bases between them. The CDR3 runs 16 residues. Germline V gene data show CDR1 as LNHDA and CDR2 as SQIVND (reference sequence). CDR3 amino acids: CASSIPGQLLNSPLHF. The CDR3 DNA reads TGTGCCAGTAGTATCCCAGGACAGCTCCTTAATTCACCCCTCCACTTT.

J is TRBJ1-1 and V is TRBV14, with TRBD1 matching 7 bases. CDR3 size: 14 residues. After removal of 4 bases from V and 5 bases from J, the junction contained 7 bases not matched to a gene. The germline CDR1 and CDR2 sequences are SGHDN and FVKESK. As DNA, the CDR3 is TGTGCCAGCAGCCTAAGGACAGGTCTTACTGAAGCTTTCTTT. Its protein is CASSLRTGLTEAFF.

The chain employs TRBV5-1 and TRBJ2-3, with D perhaps TRBD2 (6 bases). V was cut by 7 bases and J by 2 bases, with 11 bases left in between. The germline V gene has CDR1 SGHRS and CDR2 YFSETQ. The CDR3 covers 13 residues. The CDR3 protein is CASQGRNTDTQYF. In nucleotides, the CDR3 is TGCGCCAGCCAAGGGAGGAACACAGATACGCAGTATTTT.

This clone showed up just once. The V and J genes are TRBV6-1 and TRBJ2-7, with TRBD1 matching 10 bases. J gave up 3 bases and V 8 bases, and 4 bases lay outside the gene matches. CDR1 and CDR2 (germline): MNHNS, SASEGT. This CDR3 has 13 amino acids. The CDR3 loop reads CASPGQGDYEQYF. In DNA form, the CDR3 reads TGTGCCAGCCCTGGACAGGGGGACTACGAGCAGTACTTC.

The CDR3 DNA follows: TGTGCCAGCAGCCGACAGGGGCAGGGAGGTGGCTACACCTTC. It specifies CASSRQGQGGGYTF. This chain links TRBV28 with TRBJ1-2; TRBD1 matches at 8 bases. The CDR3 runs 14 residues. The germline gives CDR1 MDHEN, CDR2 SYDVKM. The ends lost 6 bases at V and 7 bases at J; junction bases unmatched: 10.

The chain couples TRBV18 to TRBJ1-1; D is unclear. The CDR3 length is 13 residues. Germline loops: CDR1 KGHSH, CDR2 LQKENI. Trimming took 6 bases from V and 7 from J, leaving 15 bases between them. The CDR3 DNA sequence: TGTGCCAGCTCCCAGGACCAGGAGGGTGAAGCTTTCTTT. Its protein product is CASSQDQEGEAFF.

The CDR3 protein is CASSLSSGGETGELFF. In nucleotides, the CDR3 is TGTGCCAGCAGCTTATCCAGCGGGGGGGAGACCGGGGAGCTGTTTTTT. This chain uses TRBV9 with TRBJ2-2; 10 nucleotides align to TRBD2. Losses at the gene ends were 4 bases for V and 5 bases for J; bases not matched to a gene: 8. Germline V CDR1 and CDR2: SGDLS, YYNGEE. This CDR3 has 16 residues.

The count of this clone is one. This chain links TRBV6-6 with TRBJ2-3, with 9 bases matching TRBD1. With 5 bases clipped from V and 0 bases from J, the junction kept 3 bases outside the gene matches. The CDR3 has 15 residues. The germline V gene has CDR1 MNHNY and CDR2 SVGAGI (reference sequence). The CDR3 nucleotides are TGTGCCAGCAGTCCACAGGGGGCTAGCACAGATACGCAGTATTTT. It codes for CASSPQGASTDTQYF.

Comments on this clone: An end of the junction does not agree with germline; a read error may underlie this. V usage is TRBV7-9 and J usage is TRBJ1-4; 7 bases fit TRBD1. Germline CDR1 reads SEHNR; CDR2 reads FQNEAQ (reference sequence). The CDR3 totals 14 residues. The CDR3 reads CSSSLVQGNEKLFF. The CDR3 nucleotides are TGTTCCAGCAGCTTAGTACAGGGGAATGAAAAACTGTTTTTT.

The V gene is TRBV7-9, the J gene TRBJ1-2; D is perhaps TRBD1 (6 bases). CDR1 and CDR2 from the germline V gene are SEHNR and FQNEAQ (reference sequence). Between the trimmed V and J ends, which lost 5 bases and 6 bases, there was a span of 10 bases. CDR3 size: 12 residues. The CDR3 reads CASSRSGDGYTF. The CDR3 bases are TGTGCCAGCAGCCGCTCAGGGGATGGCTACACCTTC.

The chain has TRBV6-5 and TRBJ2-2, with a tentative D call TRBD1 (6 bases). V gave up 2 bases and J gave up 1 base, with 11 bases separating them. Germline CDR1 and CDR2: MNHEY and SVGAGI. This CDR3 has 16 residues. The CDR3 loop is CASSYVLTGNTGELFF. CDR3 DNA sequence: TGTGCCAGCAGTTACGTCCTGACAGGGAACACCGGGGAGCTGTTTTTT.

This chain joins TRBV2 and TRBJ1-3; D gene ambiguous. Germline V gene lookup returns CDR1 SNHLY and CDR2 FYNNEI. Trimming removed 2 bases at V and 5 bases at J, with 10 bases between. The CDR3 is 14 amino acids. The CDR3 region is CASSERGFRNTIYF. CDR3 DNA sequence: TGTGCCAGCAGTGAAAGAGGTTTTCGAAACACCATATATTTT.

This sequence joins TRBV28 and TRBJ1-6; 9 bases line up with TRBD1. The ends lost 7 bases at V and 10 bases at J; junction bases unmatched: 14. Germline V gene data show CDR1 as MDHEN and CDR2 as SYDVKM. CDR3 length: 16 residues. In DNA, the CDR3 is TGTGCCAGCACGACGACTAAACAGGGGGCCGGATCACCCCTCCACTTT. As protein: CASTTTKQGAGSPLHF.

This clone was picked up one time. The rearrangement joins TRBV19 to TRBJ1-5; perhaps TRBD1 as D (6 bases). The CDR3 contains 14 residues. Germline V lookup: CDR1 LNHDA, CDR2 SQIVND (reference sequence). V was trimmed by 6 bases and J by 3 bases, leaving 12 bases between them. CDR3 protein: CASREQGFNQPQHF. In DNA, the CDR3 is TGTGCCAGTAGGGAGCAGGGGTTCAATCAGCCCCAGCATTTT.

The V call is TRBV27, the J call TRBJ1-4; TRBD1 is a possible D gene (5 bases). Trimming removed 0 bases from V and 11 bases from J, with 10 bases in between. Germline V gene data show CDR1 as MNHEY and CDR2 as SMNVEV (reference sequence). This CDR3 has 13 residues. CDR3 DNA sequence: TGTGCCAGCAGTTTATCGGGCAGGGCTAAACTGTTTTTT. Translating it yields CASSLSGRAKLFF.

V gene TRBV7-8 combines with J gene TRBJ1-2; D not certain. Between the trimmed V and J ends, which lost 1 base and 7 bases, there was a span of 13 bases. This CDR3 has 14 residues. The V gene's germline CDR1 is SGHVS and CDR2 FQNEAQ. CDR3 region: CASSLEAPSGGYTF. The CDR3, as DNA: TGTGCCAGCAGCTTAGAGGCCCCCTCGGGTGGCTACACCTTC.

V and J are TRBV6-5 and TRBJ2-5, with 7 bases that match TRBD1. The J call may not be correct, given that the DNA end is closer to TRBJ2-7. The germline V gene encodes CDR1 MNHEY and CDR2 SVGAGI. CDR3 size: 14 residues. Written as DNA, the CDR3 is TGTGCCAGCAGTTATGACAGGGTAGATAACGAGCAGTACTTC. Protein: CASSYDRVDNEQYF.

V and J are TRBV4-1 and TRBJ2-3, with D unresolved. Per germline, CDR1 MGHRA and CDR2 YSYEKL. V dropped 0 bases and J dropped 1 base, with 5 bases sitting between them. This CDR3 has 14 amino acids. The CDR3 sequence is CASSQDEGTDTQYF. CDR3 in DNA: TGCGCCAGCAGCCAAGATGAGGGCACAGATACGCAGTATTTT.

In its sample, this clone was seen once. This CDR3 is CAIRGTDFNEQFF. As DNA, the CDR3 is TGTGCCATCAGGGGGACAGATTTCAATGAGCAGTTCTTC. This rearrangement joins TRBV10-3 to TRBJ2-1, with 7 bases lining up with TRBD1. Germline V gene data show CDR1 as ENHRY and CDR2 as SYGVKD. J gave up 6 bases and V 6 bases, and 5 bases lay outside the gene matches. The CDR3 runs to 13 residues.

The chain recombines TRBV9 with TRBJ2-3; a possible D gene is TRBD2 (5 bases). The CDR3 sequence is 15 residues long. Trimming shortened V by 0 bases and J by 2 bases, and 10 bases separated the two germline ends. Per germline, CDR1 SGDLS and CDR2 YYNGEE. The CDR3 DNA sequence: TGTGCCAGCAGCGTAGTATCGGGAAACACAGATACGCAGTATTTT. This codes for CASSVVSGNTDTQYF.

The chain is built from TRBV5-1 and TRBJ2-2, with D possibly TRBD1 on 6 matching bases. Germline CDR1 is SGHRS and CDR2 is YFSETQ. Trimming cost V 1 base and J 3 bases, with 10 bases left between them. The length of the CDR3 is 15 residues. CDR3 residues: CASSLLDRDTGELFF. In DNA form, the CDR3 reads TGCGCCAGCAGCTTGTTGGACAGAGACACCGGGGAGCTGTTTTTT.